This T cell receptor (beta chain) was captured in a study of T cells in localized non-small cell lung cancer. Study conclusions and caveats: Tumor samples were not multi-region, leaving intratumor heterogeneity unexcluded.

For this clone: Its target is unknown.

This CDR3 has 13 amino acids. Germline assignment: CDR1 SQVTM and CDR2 ANQGSEA. V gave up 7 bases and J gave up 9 bases, with 21 bases separating them. Measured with immunoSEQ multiplex PCR; TCRdb has only the in-frame clones, and not every one. The top ten hold 15% to 20% of the sample, which has 55,000 to 75,000 clones, more than 85% seen once. This receptor was obtained from a man between 35 and 75 years old with stage I lung adenocarcinoma. Sequencing used peripheral blood, obtained before any cancer treatment. J is TRBJ1-2 and V is TRBV29-1, with D possibly being TRBD1 (6 bases). The CDR3 nucleotides read TGCAGCGCGACAGGTTCTCTCTATGGTAGCTACACCTTC. Its protein product is CSATGSLYGSYTF.